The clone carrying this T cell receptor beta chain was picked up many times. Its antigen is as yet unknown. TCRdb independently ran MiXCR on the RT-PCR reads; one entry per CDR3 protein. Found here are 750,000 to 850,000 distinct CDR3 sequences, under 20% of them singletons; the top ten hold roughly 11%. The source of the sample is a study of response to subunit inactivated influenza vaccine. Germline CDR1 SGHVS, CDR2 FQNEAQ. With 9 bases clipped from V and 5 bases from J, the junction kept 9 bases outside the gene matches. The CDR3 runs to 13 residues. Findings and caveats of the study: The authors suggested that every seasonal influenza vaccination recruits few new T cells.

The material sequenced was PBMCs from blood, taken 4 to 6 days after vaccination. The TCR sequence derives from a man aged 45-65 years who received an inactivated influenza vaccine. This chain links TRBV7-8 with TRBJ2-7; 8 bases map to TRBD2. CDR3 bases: TGTGCCAGTATAGCGGGATTCAACAACGAGCAGTACTTC. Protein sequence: CASIAGFNNEQYF.